The 23 T cell receptor beta chains given below trace back to one sample, sequenced in a study of T cells in narcolepsy. Here immunoSEQ multiplex PCR was the method, and the copy in TCRdb shows in-frame clones only, minus some. The sample lists under 40,000 clones, roughly 80% occurring once. Input material: CD45RA- memory CD4+ T cells from PBMCs. These receptors all stem from a human donor with narcolepsy.

The chain uses TRBV30 and TRBJ2-2; D may correspond to TRBD1 or TRBD2 (6 bases each). V lost 2 bases to trimming and J lost 6 bases, with 16 bases between them. Germline V gene lookup returns CDR1 GTSNPN and CDR2 SVGIG (reference sequence). This CDR3 region has 15 residues. CDR3 DNA sequence: TGTGCCTGGAGTAGGGGGGCGATCTCCCCCGGGGAGCTGTTTTTT. This encodes CAWSRGAISPGELFF.

V usage is TRBV14 and J usage is TRBJ1-6; D is undetermined. Trimming removed 3 bases from V and 4 bases from J, with 10 bases in between. The CDR3 spans 15 residues. In germline, CDR1 is SGHDN, CDR2 FVKESK. CDR3 nucleotides: TGTGCCAGCAGCCAGTTGACGGAGTATAATTCACCCCTCCACTTT. Translating gives CASSQLTEYNSPLHF.

This chain links TRBV2 with TRBJ2-2; D unclear. Deletions cut 6 bases from V and 5 bases from J, with 13 bases between. Per germline, CDR1 SNHLY and CDR2 FYNNEI. This CDR3 has 14 amino acids. The CDR3 sequence is CASRDRVRTGELFF. For the CDR3, the DNA is TGTGCCAGCAGGGATAGGGTTAGGACCGGGGAGCTGTTTTTT.

The chain combines TRBV27 with TRBJ2-7; D remains ambiguous. Germline lookup yields CDR1 MNHEY and CDR2 SMNVEV (reference sequence). The V end was cut by 6 bases, the J end by 0 bases, with 18 bases between. The CDR3 contains 16 residues. DNA for the CDR3: TGTGCCAGCAGCAAGGGAAGGTCGGTCCTCTCCTACGAGCAGTACGTC. It yields the protein CASSKGRSVLSYEQYV.

This rearrangement joins TRBV13 to TRBJ1-2; a possible D gene is TRBD1 (6 bases). The V and J ends lost 6 bases and 0 bases respectively, with 14 bases between them. Germline CDR1 reads PRHDT; CDR2 reads FYEKMQ (reference sequence). The length of the CDR3 is 15 residues. The CDR3 sequence is CASRPAGAANYGYTF. Written as DNA, the CDR3 is TGTGCCAGCAGACCCGCAGGGGCAGCTAACTATGGCTACACCTTC. The whole variable domain, filled in from reference TRBV13 and TRBJ1-2, reads AAGVIQSPRHLIKEKRETATLKCYPIPRHDTVYWYQQGPGQDPQFLISFYEKMQSDKGSIPDRFSAQQFSDYHSELNMSSLELGDSALYFCASRPAGAANYGYTFGSGTRLTVV.

The chain carries TRBV21-1 and TRBJ1-2. TRBV21-1 is a pseudogene. This CDR3 spans 13 amino acids. The CDR3 DNA follows: TGTGCCAGCCGCCCCGACGGAGACTATGGCTACACCTTC. Encoded protein: CASRPDGDYGYTF.

This clone has a single count. The CDR3: CASSGDRGPRETEAFF. CDR3 sequence (DNA): TGTGCCAGCAGCGGTGACAGGGGGCCAAGAGAAACTGAAGCTTTCTTT. This chain connects TRBV5-4 to TRBJ1-1, with 10 bases lining up with TRBD1. From germline, CDR1 is SGHNT and CDR2 YYREEE (reference sequence). Germline trimming cut 4 bases from V and 5 bases from J; bases unmatched to any gene: 11. This CDR3 is built from 16 residues.

This chain links TRBV7-8 with TRBJ1-1; D gene uncertain. Germline V gene data show CDR1 as SGHVS and CDR2 as FQNEAQ. V was shortened by 1 base and J by 10 bases, with 13 bases between the two germline ends. The CDR3 has 13 amino acids. This CDR3 is CASSLGLVAGAFF. CDR3 in DNA: TGTGCCAGCAGCTTAGGACTGGTGGCGGGAGCTTTCTTT. The full variable domain, in which reference TRBV7-8 and TRBJ1-1 provide the parts outside the CDR3, is GAGVSQSPRYKVAKRGQDVALRCDPISGHVSLFWYQQALGQGPEFLTYFQNEAQLDKSGLPSDRFFAERPEGSVSTLKIQRTQQEDSAVYLCASSLGLVAGAFFGQGTRLTVV.

The V gene is TRBV9, the J gene TRBJ2-1; the D is unclear. V was shortened by 3 bases and J by 7 bases, with 26 bases between the two germline ends. The germline gives CDR1 SGDLS, CDR2 YYNGEE. The CDR3 extends over 18 amino acids. CDR3 DNA: TGTGCCAGCAGCGAGCTCCGAGGCGACCCTAGGATGGTGAATGAGCAGTTCTTC. Translation gives CASSELRGDPRMVNEQFF. The variable domain in full, with the rest retrieved from reference TRBV9 and TRBJ2-1, is DSGVTQTPKHLITATGQRVTLRCSPRSGDLSVYWYQQSLDQGLQFLIQYYNGEERAKGNILERFSAQQFPDLHSELNLSSLELGDSALYFCASSELRGDPRMVNEQFFGPGTRLTVL.

The chain has TRBV2 and TRBJ2-5; D gene ambiguous. Trimming removed 8 bases at V and 1 base at J, with 14 bases between. Germline values: CDR1 SNHLY, CDR2 FYNNEI. This CDR3 is built from 14 residues. The CDR3, as DNA: TGTGCCAGCCGCCCCGTTATCCGCCAAGAGACCCAGTACTTC. It is translated as CASRPVIRQETQYF.

The rearrangement uses TRBV7-2 and TRBJ1-5; D is unresolved. This CDR3 region has 12 residues. CDR1 and CDR2 (germline): SGHTA, FQGNSA. V was shortened by 3 bases and J by 7 bases, with 7 bases between the two germline ends. Written as DNA, the CDR3 is TGTGCCAGCAGCTTTAACGGACAGCCCCAGCATTTT. It yields the protein CASSFNGQPQHF.

The chain links TRBV11-2 to TRBJ2-3, with D possibly TRBD2 on 5 matching bases. CDR1 SGHAT and CDR2 FQNNGV come from the germline V gene. Trimming stripped 5 bases from V and 2 bases from J, with 17 bases between. CDR3 length equals 16 residues. CDR3 coding DNA: TGTGCCAGCAGCGCCGCGGCGGGCAGCTTCACAGATACGCAGTATTTT. It yields the protein CASSAAAGSFTDTQYF.

This chain links TRBV6-1 with TRBJ1-2; the D gene is possibly TRBD1 (5 bases). The CDR3 consists of 14 residues. The germline CDR1 and CDR2 sequences are MNHNS and SASEGT. The V gene lost 5 bases and the J gene lost 0 bases, with 10 bases spanning the gap. DNA for the CDR3: TGTGCCAGCAGTAGGGACGGCACTAACTATGGCTACACCTTC. This encodes CASSRDGTNYGYTF.

CDR3 sequence reads: CAWSRGEGVVTEAFF. CDR3 sequence (DNA): TGTGCCTGGAGTCGGGGGGAGGGGGTAGTCACTGAAGCTTTCTTT. The gene calls are TRBV30 and TRBJ1-1; a possible D gene is TRBD1 (6 bases). Germline CDR1 and CDR2: GTSNPN and SVGIG (reference sequence). Trimming removed 2 bases from V and 4 bases from J, with 17 bases in between. This CDR3 region has 15 residues.

This clone has more than one count but fewer than ten. V is TRBV7-8 and J is TRBJ1-2; D gene unclear. This CDR3 spans 15 amino acids. The V gene's germline CDR1 is SGHVS and CDR2 FQNEAQ. V gave up 5 bases and J gave up 3 bases, with 16 bases separating them. CDR3 protein: CASSPQAGSHYGYTF. The CDR3 DNA reads TGTGCCAGCAGCCCACAAGCGGGCAGCCACTATGGCTACACCTTC.

This clone was detected a few times. The chain links TRBV30 to TRBJ1-6; no firm D call. The CDR3 is made up of 13 amino acids. Per the germline V gene, CDR1 is GTSNPN and CDR2 is SVGIG (reference sequence). V shed 5 bases and J shed 5 bases, with 10 bases lying between them. The CDR3 is CAWGFQNNSPLHF. The CDR3 coding sequence is TGTGCCTGGGGTTTCCAGAATAATTCACCCCTCCACTTT.

V usage is TRBV7-8 and J usage is TRBJ1-2; TRBD1 agrees at 9 bases. Germline V CDR1 and CDR2: SGHVS, FQNEAQ. The CDR3 is 14 amino acids. J lost 6 bases, V lost 1 base, and 3 bases had no gene match. As DNA, the CDR3 is TGTGCCAGCAGCTTAGTTACAGGGGGCCATGGCTACACCTTC. Translated: CASSLVTGGHGYTF.

The gene calls are TRBV7-2 and TRBJ2-1, with D perhaps matching TRBD2 (6 bases). V was shortened by 3 bases and J by 9 bases, with 18 bases between the two germline ends. Germline V gene data show CDR1 as SGHTA and CDR2 as FQGNSA. The CDR3 has 15 residues. The CDR3 loop reads CASSFNRGGASEQFF. As DNA, the CDR3 is TGTGCCAGCAGCTTCAACCGTGGCGGGGCGTCTGAGCAGTTCTTC.

The chain couples TRBV7-9 to TRBJ1-1, with D possibly TRBD1 on 5 matching bases. There are 14 residues in the CDR3. CDR1 and CDR2 (germline): SEHNR, FQNEAQ (reference sequence). The germline V and J ends were trimmed by 6 bases and 5 bases, with 16 bases remaining between them. CDR3 nucleotides: TGTGCCAGCAGGCCAGGGAATGGGAGAACTGAAGCTTTCTTT. This encodes CASRPGNGRTEAFF.

V usage is TRBV5-1 and J usage is TRBJ2-1, with D perhaps TRBD2 (5 bases). V lost 0 bases, J lost 4 bases, and 11 bases lay in between. Germline assignment: CDR1 SGHRS and CDR2 YFSETQ. There are 15 residues in the CDR3. DNA of the CDR3: TGCGCCAGCAGCTTGGCGCCGGGGTCATACAATGAGCAGTTCTTC. This gives the protein CASSLAPGSYNEQFF.

J is TRBJ1-2 and V is TRBV10-1, with D possibly matching TRBD1 (5 bases). Between the trimmed V and J ends, which lost 2 bases and 4 bases, there was a span of 8 bases. Looked up from germline, CDR1 is WNHNN and CDR2 is SYGVQD (reference sequence). The length of the CDR3 is 13 residues. CDR3 coding DNA: TGCGCCAGCAGTGAGGAGGGACCCTATGGCTACACCTTC. This gives the protein CASSEEGPYGYTF.

The chain recombines TRBV29-1 with TRBJ1-1; no clear D. This CDR3 comprises 10 residues. Trimming removed 6 bases from V and 3 bases from J, with 5 bases in between. Germline CDR1 SQVTM, CDR2 ANQGSEA. This chain's CDR3 is CSVLHTEAFF. CDR3 in DNA: TGCAGCGTCCTACACACTGAAGCTTTCTTT. The whole variable domain, remainder taken from reference TRBV29-1 and TRBJ1-1, is SAVISQKPSRDICQRGTSLTIQCQVDSQVTMMFWYRQQPGQSLTLIATANQGSEATYESGFVIDKFPISRPNLTFSTLTVSNMSPEDSSIYLCSVLHTEAFFGQGTRLTVV.

The chain couples TRBV6-5 to TRBJ1-1; D possibly corresponds to TRBD1 (6 bases). V dropped 2 bases and J dropped 3 bases, with 10 bases sitting between them. CDR3 length equals 14 residues. Germline CDR1 reads MNHEY; CDR2 reads SVGAGI. The CDR3 DNA is TGTGCCAGCAGTTACGCGAACAGGGACACTGAAGCTTTCTTT. The encoded protein is CASSYANRDTEAFF.